The 23 T cell receptor beta chains below all came from one sample that was sequenced in a study of T cell responses to AZD1222 COVID-19 vaccine. Data came from immunoSEQ multiplex PCR; TCRdb stores just in-frame clones and leaves some out. The sample has some 150,000 clones; approximately 91% are singletons. Specimen: peripheral blood, collected 28 days after the second dose of the MenACWY control vaccine. The receptor source for this set is an adult who received the MenACWY meningococcal vaccine as a control.

V usage is TRBV28 and J usage is TRBJ1-5; D remains unclear. Germline V gene data show CDR1 as MDHEN and CDR2 as SYDVKM. V lost 5 bases and J lost 2, with 13 bases in between. The CDR3 extends over 15 amino acids. The CDR3 reads CASSPPAGRNQPQHF. DNA for the CDR3: TGTGCCAGCAGTCCCCCGGCGGGTCGCAATCAGCCCCAGCATTTT. Full variable domain (missing parts from reference TRBV28 and TRBJ1-5): DVKVTQSSRYLVKRTGEKVFLECVQDMDHENMFWYRQDPGLGLRLIYFSYDVKMKEKGDIPEGYSVSREKKERFSLILESASTNQTSMYLCASSPPAGRNQPQHFGDGTRLSIL.

The chain links TRBV7-2 to TRBJ1-1; 7 bases agree with TRBD1. The CDR3 loop spans 14 amino acids. Per the germline V gene, CDR1 is SGHTA and CDR2 is FQGNSA. V lost 8 bases and J lost 5; bases outside the gene matches: 11. CDR3: CASRWGRGGTEAFF. The DNA for the CDR3 is TGTGCCAGCCGCTGGGGCAGGGGGGGTACTGAAGCTTTCTTT.

This clone is a singleton in its sample. One junction end does not reproduce the germline sequence, and a read error may be involved. The J gene is TRBJ1-1, the V gene TRBV12-3 or TRBV12-4; no clear D gene. The CDR3 is 13 amino acids. The CDR3 nucleotides read TGTGCCAACAGTTTTCAATCCTGGACTGAAGCTTTCTTT. This sequence encodes CANSFQSWTEAFF.

The rearrangement joins TRBV28 to TRBJ1-4; a possible D gene is TRBD1 (5 bases). The CDR3 is made up of 13 amino acids. Germline assignment: CDR1 MDHEN and CDR2 SYDVKM. Trimming cost V 2 bases and J 5 bases, with 6 bases left between them. The CDR3 loop reads CASSLDRNEKLFF. The CDR3 bases are TGTGCCAGCAGTTTAGACAGAAATGAAAAACTGTTTTTT.

This clone was seen more than once but under ten times. Here the CDR3 DNA reads TGTGCCAGCAGCTTAGTGGGAGCCAGGGGCGGCTACACCTTC. Its protein product is CASSLVGARGGYTF. The rearrangement joins TRBV7-2 to TRBJ1-2, with D possibly TRBD1 on 6 matching bases. CDR1 is SGHTA and CDR2 is FQGNSA in the germline V gene. V was cut by 1 base and J by 8 bases, with 14 bases left in between. This CDR3 is 14 amino acids long.

For the CDR3, the DNA is TGTGCCAGCAGCGTTCAACAGGGGTTGGGTAATGAAAAACTGTTTTTT. It is translated as CASSVQQGLGNEKLFF. This chain links TRBV9 with TRBJ1-4; the match to TRBD1 covers 7 bases. The germline CDR1 and CDR2 sequences are SGDLS and YYNGEE. This CDR3 spans 16 amino acids. Trimming cost V 2 bases and J 4 bases; bases outside gene matches: 8. Combining the CDR3 with reference TRBV9 and TRBJ1-4 gives the whole variable domain DSGVTQTPKHLITATGQRVTLRCSPRSGDLSVYWYQQSLDQGLQFLIQYYNGEERAKGNILERFSAQQFPDLHSELNLSSLELGDSALYFCASSVQQGLGNEKLFFGSGTQLSVL.

The CDR3 DNA reads as TGCAGCGTTGCGAGCCTGGCGGGACAGGGTGTGTGGGAGCAGTACTTC. Translation: CSVASLAGQGVWEQYF. The chain uses TRBV29-1 and TRBJ2-7; 9 bases match TRBD1. J gave up 7 bases and V 4 bases, and 17 bases lay outside the gene matches. Germline CDR1 is SQVTM and CDR2 is ANQGSEA. The CDR3 loop spans 16 amino acids.

This sequence joins TRBV12-5 and TRBJ2-2; TRBD2 is a possible D gene (5 bases). V dropped 2 bases and J dropped 8 bases, with 9 bases sitting between them. Germline lookup yields CDR1 LGHNT and CDR2 FRNRAP. This CDR3 is 13 amino acids long. CDR3 nucleotides: TGTGCTAGTGGTTTGCGCCTAGCAGGGGAGCTGTTTTTT. Translated: CASGLRLAGELFF.

The V call is TRBV6-5, the J call TRBJ1-3; D uncertain. Germline V gives CDR1 MNHEY, CDR2 SVGAGI. The CDR3 spans 14 residues. V lost 10 bases to trimming and J lost 1 base, with 14 bases between them. CDR3 loop: CATQRGQSGNTIYF. The CDR3 bases are TGTGCCACCCAGAGAGGGCAGTCTGGAAACACCATATATTTT.

The chain links TRBV4-2 to TRBJ2-5; either TRBD1 or TRBD2 may fit D (5 bases each). The germline V gene encodes CDR1 LGHNA and CDR2 YNFKEQ. The CDR3 sequence is 14 residues long. V dropped 1 base and J dropped 1 base, with 7 bases sitting between them. The CDR3 here is CASSQGDGQETQYF. The CDR3 bases are TGTGCCAGCAGCCAAGGGGACGGCCAAGAGACCCAGTACTTC.

The chain combines TRBV28 with TRBJ1-3, with D possibly matching TRBD1 (5 bases). This CDR3 region has 14 residues. The V end lost 3 bases, the J end lost 2 bases, and 8 bases lay between the germline ends. Germline-derived CDR1 and CDR2 are MDHEN and SYDVKM. The CDR3 DNA is TGTGCCAGCAGTTTTCTAGGGGCTGGAAACACCATATATTTT. Translation gives CASSFLGAGNTIYF.

J is TRBJ1-1 and V is TRBV18; weak D call: TRBD1 (5 bases). The germline CDR1 and CDR2 sequences are KGHSH and LQKENI. The V end was cut by 0 bases, the J end by 0 bases, with 11 bases between. CDR3 size: 16 residues. The CDR3 nucleotides read TGTGCCAGCTCACCACCAAACTTGGGGGTGAACACTGAAGCTTTCTTT. It codes for CASSPPNLGVNTEAFF.

This clone came up once. V gene TRBV7-8 combines with J gene TRBJ2-2; 7 bases agree with TRBD2. Germline-derived CDR1 and CDR2 are SGHVS and FQNEAQ. V trimming: 3 bases; J trimming: 4 bases; junction bases outside the gene matches: 5. The CDR3 consists of 15 residues. This chain's CDR3 is CASSFGLAGTGELFF. CDR3 bases: TGTGCCAGCAGCTTCGGCTTAGCGGGCACCGGGGAGCTGTTTTTT.

This clone appeared a single time. V and J are TRBV2 and TRBJ1-1; D is perhaps TRBD1 (5 bases). Trimming removed 9 bases at V and 6 bases at J, with 14 bases between. Germline V lookup: CDR1 SNHLY, CDR2 FYNNEI. CDR3 size: 12 residues. Written as DNA, the CDR3 is TGTGCCAGGGGGACCGCTGGAGCTGAAGCTTTCTTT. Encoded protein: CARGTAGAEAFF.

A single count supports this clone. The chain couples TRBV6-5 to TRBJ1-1; maybe TRBD1 (5 bases). The V gene's germline CDR1 is MNHEY and CDR2 SVGAGI. This CDR3 is built from 14 residues. V was shortened by 7 bases and J by 6 bases, with 18 bases between the two germline ends. The CDR3 loop reads CASTPSGGSAEAFF. The CDR3 DNA is TGTGCCAGCACCCCGTCTGGGGGGAGCGCTGAAGCTTTCTTT.

This chain uses TRBV19 with TRBJ2-2; 8 nucleotides agree with TRBD1. This CDR3 has 14 residues. Germline CDR1 and CDR2: LNHDA and SQIVND (reference sequence). Germline trimming cut 8 bases from V and 5 bases from J; bases unmatched to any gene: 7. CDR3: CASDRTGYTGELFF. CDR3 DNA sequence: TGTGCCAGTGATCGGACAGGGTATACCGGGGAGCTGTTTTTT.

The chain links TRBV12-5 to TRBJ1-1, with D hard to call. The V gene's germline CDR1 is LGHNT and CDR2 FRNRAP. V was cut by 6 bases and J by 1 base, with 6 bases left in between. The CDR3 spans 12 residues. The chain's CDR3 is CASGNKNTEAFF. The CDR3 bases are TGTGCTAGTGGAAACAAGAACACTGAAGCTTTCTTT.

The chain uses TRBV6-6 and TRBJ1-2; a weak D match, TRBD1 (5 bases). This CDR3 has 16 residues. Trimming left V 2 bases short and J 8 bases short, with 21 bases between. CDR1 is MNHNY, CDR2 SVGAGI, per germline (reference sequence). The CDR3: CASSYPGGGTGGGYTF. In DNA, the CDR3 is TGTGCCAGCAGTTACCCCGGTGGGGGGACTGGGGGGGGCTACACCTTC.

With respect to this clone: Other nucleotide sequences in the sample specify the same CDR3. The chain is built from TRBV28 and TRBJ1-2; tentative D call: TRBD1 (5 bases). CDR3 length: 13 residues. V lost 3 bases and J 7 bases, leaving 12 bases between the germline ends. Germline CDR1 reads MDHEN; CDR2 reads SYDVKM. This CDR3 is CASSFGGIPGYTF. CDR3 coding DNA: TGTGCCAGCAGTTTCGGGGGTATCCCTGGCTACACCTTC.

The chain carries TRBV2 and TRBJ2-1; D uncertain. CDR1 and CDR2 from the germline V gene are SNHLY and FYNNEI. The CDR3 totals 13 residues. V shed 2 bases and J shed 5 bases, with 7 bases lying between them. CDR3 nucleotides: TGTGCCAGCAGTGAATTCCTCGACAATGAGCAGTTCTTC. Protein: CASSEFLDNEQFF.

CDR3 sequence: CASSMTSGGFTDTQYF. DNA for the CDR3: TGTGCCAGTAGTATGACTAGCGGGGGGTTCACAGATACGCAGTATTTT. This rearrangement joins TRBV19 to TRBJ2-3; 13 nucleotides align to TRBD2. The CDR3 consists of 16 residues. The germline V gene has CDR1 LNHDA and CDR2 SQIVND (reference sequence). V lost 3 bases to trimming and J lost 2 bases; unmatched junction nucleotides: 2.

This CDR3 reads CASSQTGARTYTF. As DNA, the CDR3 is TGTGCCAGTAGCCAGACAGGGGCGCGAACCTACACCTTC. This chain joins TRBV19 and TRBJ1-2; 8 bases agree with TRBD1. This CDR3 has 13 residues. The germline V gene has CDR1 LNHDA and CDR2 SQIVND (reference sequence). The V and J ends lost 6 bases and 10 bases, in that order; junction bases with no gene match: 10.

CDR3 in amino acids: CASSEGLYGYTF. DNA for the CDR3: TGTGCCAGCAGTGAGGGTCTCTATGGCTACACCTTC. The chain joins TRBV2 to TRBJ1-2; D unclear. This CDR3 comprises 12 residues. CDR1 is SNHLY, CDR2 FYNNEI, per germline. V was cut by 3 bases and J by 4 bases, with 6 bases left in between.